The entry below gives a single T cell receptor (beta chain) sequence along with its context. Expressed TCRB transcripts got sequenced, as all isolated RNA was reverse transcribed. Measured with immunoSEQ multiplex PCR; TCRdb has only the in-frame clones, and not every one. The data contain roughly 150,000 clones, more than 9.5% of them singletons. The V gene's germline CDR1 is SQVTM and CDR2 ANQGSEA. This CDR3 region has 14 residues. V shed 2 bases and J shed 4 bases, with 12 bases lying between them. This sample is part of a study of beta chain features in type 1 diabetes. V gene TRBV29-1 combines with J gene TRBJ2-1, with TRBD2 as a possible D gene (5 bases). The clonotype was recovered from a man younger than 35 in good health. Sequenced sample: central memory CD4+ T cells from blood. The CDR3 nucleotides read TGCAGCGTTGAAAAAGAGGGAAGGTACAATGAGCAGTTCTTC. Translating gives CSVEKEGRYNEQFF.